This TCR beta chain was sequenced for a study of blood T cell repertoires in COVID-19. Study context: Researchers got acute and convalescent COVID-19 samples from the United States, Italy and Spain. Sample material is recorded as cDNA or gDNA derived from T cells, B-cell-depleted T cells, or PBMCs.

Under the authors' procedure: By means of reference gene primer amplification, nucleated cell counts were estimated. The table came from immunoSEQ multiplex PCR; TCRdb's copy has only in-frame clones and leaves some out. V and J calls and clone size are given by that table; D and trimming were obtained from the DNA. The table lists about 230,000 clones, 75% to 85% of them singletons. Seattle researchers signed up patients amid active infection and tracked them longitudinally. CDR1 and CDR2 (germline): KGHSH, LQKENI. The CDR3 has 16 residues. V dropped 6 bases and J dropped 1 base, with 18 bases sitting between them.

The sequence was collected from a man aged 45-65 years with COVID-19, enrolled during active disease. The sequenced sample was peripheral blood. The gene calls are TRBV18 and TRBJ1-1, with D tentatively TRBD1 (6 bases). CDR3 loop: CASSPTGVGANTEAFF. CDR3 coding DNA: TGTGCCAGCTCCCCCACCGGGGTGGGGGCGAACACTGAAGCTTTCTTT. Filled out from reference TRBV18 and TRBJ1-1, the complete variable domain reads NAGVMQNPRHLVRRRGQEARLRCSPMKGHSHVYWYRQLPEEGLKFMVYLQKENIIDESGMPKERFSAEFPKEGPSILRIQQVVRGDSAAYFCASSPTGVGANTEAFFGQGTRLTVV.